Listed here are 17 T cell receptor beta chains from one sample, sequenced in a study of cytomegalovirus exposure and HLA in healthy donors. Primers for the PCR totalled 60 Vbeta and 13 Jbeta. The data were produced by immunoSEQ multiplex PCR, yet TCRdb's version contains in-frame clones alone and is incomplete. The sample includes around 140,000 clones, roughly 72% of them seen just once. The sample consisted of PBMCs. These receptors all come from a male donor in good health and CMV-seronegative.

This sequence joins TRBV4-1 and TRBJ2-4, with TRBD1 identical over 9 bases. The germline gives CDR1 MGHRA, CDR2 YSYEKL. The CDR3 contains 17 residues. Losses at the gene ends were 3 bases for V and 6 bases for J; bases not matched to a gene: 12. The CDR3 region has the DNA TGCGCCAGCAGCCACCCGGGACAGGGCTTCTTTGGAAACATTCAGTACTTC. It specifies CASSHPGQGFFGNIQYF.

V is TRBV27 and J is TRBJ1-2; a weak D match, TRBD1 (5 bases). Germline lookup yields CDR1 MNHEY and CDR2 SMNVEV (reference sequence). The ends were cut back, 3 bases at V and 6 bases at J, with 8 bases in the middle. The CDR3 spans 12 residues. The CDR3 spells CASSFGGDGYTF. The CDR3 region has the DNA TGTGCCAGCAGTTTCGGGGGGGATGGCTACACCTTC.

This clone turned up a few times. A junction end diverges from the germline sequence, so it may reflect a read error. The chain combines TRBV7-9 with TRBJ2-7, with D maybe TRBD2 (6 bases). Germline-derived CDR1 and CDR2 are SEHNR and FQNEAQ (reference sequence). The CDR3 runs 16 residues. The CDR3 DNA reads TGTTCCAGCAGCGGAGAGGGACTTACAAACCCCTACGAGCAGTACTTC. Translating gives CSSSGEGLTNPYEQYF.

This clone was picked up one time. At one end the junction does not follow the germline gene, possibly because of a read error. The rearrangement links TRBV2 to TRBJ2-4; 9 bases line up with TRBD2. The germline V gene has CDR1 SNHLY and CDR2 FYNNEI. CDR3 length: 12 amino acids. The CDR3 sequence is CASTGTSRVSDF. DNA of the CDR3: TGTGCCAGCACCGGGACTAGCCGGGTTTCGGACTTC.

This sequence joins TRBV5-6 and TRBJ2-2, with TRBD2 as a possible D gene (5 bases). Germline V gene lookup returns CDR1 SGHDT and CDR2 YYEEEE. The V and J ends lost 7 bases and 2 bases respectively, with 15 bases between them. The CDR3 covers 15 residues. CDR3 bases: TGTGCCAGCTGCACGCGGGCATCAAACACCGGGGAGCTGTTTTTT. Translation: CASCTRASNTGELFF.

This clone has more than one count but fewer than ten. V and J are TRBV5-5 and TRBJ1-5; D is unclear. CDR3 length equals 14 residues. The V end lost 4 bases, the J end lost 2 bases, and 10 bases lay between the germline ends. Looked up from germline, CDR1 is SGHKS and CDR2 is YYEKEE (reference sequence). CDR3 region: CASSRWGGNQPQHF. The CDR3 nucleotides are TGTGCCAGCAGCCGTTGGGGAGGCAATCAGCCCCAGCATTTT. The full variable domain, its missing parts supplied by reference TRBV5-5 and TRBJ1-5, is DAGVTQSPTHLIKTRGQQVTLRCSPISGHKSVSWYQQVLGQGPQFIFQYYEKEERGRGNFPDRFSARQFPNYSSELNVNALLLGDSALYLCASSRWGGNQPQHFGDGTRLSIL.

This clone was observed a few times. The junction does not match germline at one end; this may be a read error. This chain joins TRBV7-9 and TRBJ1-1; the D gene is possibly TRBD1 (5 bases). Germline CDR1 SEHNR, CDR2 FQNEAQ (reference sequence). This CDR3 is 15 amino acids long. Written as DNA, the CDR3 is TGTTCCAGCAGCTTAAGGTCCAGGGCGAACACTGAAGCTTTCTTT. Its protein product is CSSSLRSRANTEAFF.

The genes are TRBV19 and TRBJ1-1, with 8 positions matching TRBD1. Looked up from germline, CDR1 is LNHDA and CDR2 is SQIVND (reference sequence). J lost 4 bases, V lost 5 bases, and 9 bases had no gene match. The CDR3 has 15 residues. Written as DNA, the CDR3 is TGTGCCAGTAGTCTGGGGCAAACAGGGGGCACTGAAGCTTTCTTT. It encodes CASSLGQTGGTEAFF.

The chain links TRBV2 to TRBJ2-5; TRBD2 agrees at 15 bases. The CDR3 is 17 residues long. Germline V gene sequence: CDR1 SNHLY, CDR2 FYNNEI. V trimming: 5 bases; J trimming: 5 bases; junction bases outside the gene matches: 9. The CDR3 sequence is CASSRTSGGASLETQYF. The CDR3, as DNA: TGTGCCAGCAGTAGGACTAGCGGGGGGGCGAGTTTGGAGACCCAGTACTTC.

The V gene is TRBV2, the J gene TRBJ2-7; D remains ambiguous. CDR3 length equals 10 residues. The germline V and J ends were trimmed by 2 bases and 7 bases, with 3 bases remaining between them. Per germline, CDR1 SNHLY and CDR2 FYNNEI. The CDR3: CASSELEQYF. DNA of the CDR3: TGTGCCAGCAGTGAACTAGAGCAGTACTTC.

V and J are TRBV27 and TRBJ2-7, with 10 bases fitting TRBD1. Losses at the gene ends were 4 bases for V and 0 bases for J; bases not matched to a gene: 6. From germline, CDR1 is MNHEY and CDR2 SMNVEV (reference sequence). The CDR3 length is 16 residues. The CDR3 region has the DNA TGTGCCAGCAGTTCGAGACAGGGGGCCAGCTCCTACGAGCAGTACTTC. Protein product: CASSSRQGASSYEQYF.

The chain employs TRBV30 and TRBJ2-5; 13 nucleotides match TRBD2. CDR1 is GTSNPN and CDR2 is SVGIG in the germline V gene (reference sequence). With V trimmed by 2 bases and J by 1 base, 4 bases remained unmatched. CDR3 length: 16 residues. The CDR3 bases are TGTGCCTGGAGTCCCGGGACTAGCGGGGCCCAAGAGACCCAGTACTTC. Protein sequence: CAWSPGTSGAQETQYF.

This sequence joins TRBV11-2 and TRBJ1-2; maybe TRBD1 (6 bases). V lost 0 bases and J lost 4, with 18 bases in between. The CDR3 extends over 17 amino acids. Germline CDR1 and CDR2: SGHAT and FQNNGV. In DNA, the CDR3 is TGTGCCAGCAGCTTAGATCGGGCCCAGGGGTACAGCTATGGCTACACCTTC. This codes for CASSLDRAQGYSYGYTF.

The genes are TRBV7-6 and TRBJ2-3; 9 bases align to TRBD2. The ends lost 2 bases at V and 0 bases at J; junction bases unmatched: 6. This CDR3 has 17 amino acids. Germline lookup yields CDR1 SGHVS and CDR2 FNYEAQ. CDR3 sequence (DNA): TGTGCCAGCAGCTTACGACCTAGCGGGGAAAGCACAGATACGCAGTATTTT. This encodes CASSLRPSGESTDTQYF.

This clone was detected only a few times. The V and J genes are TRBV27 and TRBJ2-2; tentative D call: TRBD2 (5 bases). Trimming left V 4 bases short and J 2 bases short, with 17 bases between. CDR1 is MNHEY, CDR2 SMNVEV, per germline (reference sequence). The CDR3 has 17 residues. The DNA of the CDR3 is TGTGCCAGCAGTTCACTAGTGGGAGCACTAAACACCGGGGAGCTGTTTTTT. It encodes CASSSLVGALNTGELFF.

This chain links TRBV7-9 with TRBJ1-2, with 8 nucleotides matching TRBD1. The V gene's germline CDR1 is SEHNR and CDR2 FQNEAQ (reference sequence). Trimming cost V 2 bases and J 4 bases; bases outside gene matches: 12. CDR3 length equals 17 residues. CDR3: CASSLYQTGGSGYGYTF. CDR3 nucleotide sequence: TGTGCCAGCAGCTTATATCAAACAGGGGGTAGCGGCTATGGCTACACCTTC.

V gene TRBV5-4 combines with J gene TRBJ2-4, with 8 bases identical to TRBD2. V lost 0 bases, J lost 8 bases, and 7 bases stayed unmatched. Germline values: CDR1 SGHNT, CDR2 YYREEE (reference sequence). The CDR3 is made up of 15 amino acids. The CDR3 DNA follows: TGTGCCAGCAGCTTGGTCGGCACAGCGGGGGACATTCAGTACTTC. Translation: CASSLVGTAGDIQYF.